The 20 T cell receptor beta chains below all came from one sample that was sequenced in a study of radiotherapy plus CTLA-4 blockade in lung cancer. The data were produced by immunoSEQ multiplex PCR, yet TCRdb's version contains in-frame clones alone and is incomplete. The sample shows 70,000 to 100,000 clones, 86% of them seen only once. The sequenced sample was peripheral blood, obtained from a patient treated with radiotherapy plus ipilimumab. The receptors were gathered from a human donor with non-small cell lung cancer who had a partial response to radiotherapy plus ipilimumab.

V gene TRBV11-2 combines with J gene TRBJ2-3, with TRBD2 identical over 9 bases. V trimming: 4 bases; J trimming: 2 bases; junction bases outside the gene matches: 7. Germline-derived CDR1 and CDR2 are SGHAT and FQNNGV. The CDR3 length is 16 residues. DNA for the CDR3: TGTGCCAGCAGCTCTCCAGCGGGAGGCAACACAGATACGCAGTATTTT. Protein sequence: CASSSPAGGNTDTQYF.

This chain links TRBV4-3 with TRBJ1-2; possibly TRBD1 for D (5 bases). Germline CDR1 is LGHNA and CDR2 is YSLEER. CDR3 length: 17 amino acids. V was shortened by 0 bases and J by 0 bases, with 14 bases between the two germline ends. The CDR3 region is CASSQDVGGDSNYGYTF. CDR3 nucleotide sequence: TGCGCCAGCAGCCAAGATGTCGGAGGGGATTCTAACTATGGCTACACCTTC.

The CDR3 spells CASSIVVAAANTGELFF. The CDR3, as DNA: TGTGCCAGTAGTATAGTGGTAGCGGCCGCGAACACCGGGGAGCTGTTTTTT. J is TRBJ2-2 and V is TRBV19, with D perhaps TRBD2 (6 bases). Looked up from germline, CDR1 is LNHDA and CDR2 is SQIVND (reference sequence). Trimming took off 1 base at V and 0 bases at J, with 12 bases between the two ends. CDR3 length: 17 residues.

This sequence joins TRBV2 and TRBJ2-3, with 10 bases identical to TRBD2. J was trimmed by 4 bases and V by 7 bases; bases with no gene match: 8. The CDR3 is 15 amino acids. The V gene's germline CDR1 is SNHLY and CDR2 FYNNEI. Here the CDR3 reads CASNLAGEGSDTQYF. CDR3 in DNA: TGTGCCAGCAATCTAGCGGGAGAAGGCTCAGATACGCAGTATTTT. The full variable domain, completed using reference TRBV2 and TRBJ2-3, is EPEVTQTPSHQVTQMGQEVILRCVPISNHLYFYWYRQILGQKVEFLVSFYNNEISEKSEIFDDQFSVERPDGSNFTLKIRSTKLEDSAMYFCASNLAGEGSDTQYFGPGTRLTVL.

The chain carries TRBV27 and TRBJ1-6; 7 bases map to TRBD1. V was clipped by 7 bases and J by 7 bases; unmatched bases: 10. There are 15 residues in the CDR3. The V gene's germline CDR1 is MNHEY and CDR2 SMNVEV (reference sequence). CDR3 bases: TGTGCCAGCACTCTCGAGGGGGCTGTGAATTCACCCCTCCACTTT. It yields the protein CASTLEGAVNSPLHF.

The chain carries TRBV6-4 and TRBJ2-7, with a possible D match to TRBD1 (6 bases). The CDR3 contains 15 residues. Germline V gene sequence: CDR1 MRHNA, CDR2 SNTAGT. The V end was cut by 4 bases, the J end by 0 bases, with 13 bases between. The CDR3 here is CASSVSQGCSYEQYV. CDR3 coding DNA: TGTGCCAGCAGTGTATCCCAGGGGTGCTCCTACGAGCAGTACGTC.

The chain links TRBV30 to TRBJ2-2, with D perhaps matching TRBD1 (5 bases). Germline V gene data show CDR1 as GTSNPN and CDR2 as SVGIG (reference sequence). The V end was cut by 6 bases, the J end by 6 bases, with 14 bases between. The CDR3 runs 13 residues. CDR3 loop: CACSAGRAGELFF. DNA for the CDR3: TGTGCCTGCTCCGCAGGGCGCGCCGGGGAGCTGTTTTTT.

This clone was counted once. The V call is TRBV7-9, the J call TRBJ1-1; 8 bases are shared with TRBD1. Germline assignment: CDR1 SEHNR and CDR2 FQNEAQ (reference sequence). With 4 bases clipped from V and 6 bases from J, the junction kept 7 bases outside the gene matches. This CDR3 is 14 amino acids long. The CDR3 here is CASSWGTGRAEAFF. In DNA form, the CDR3 reads TGTGCCAGCAGCTGGGGGACAGGAAGGGCTGAAGCTTTCTTT.

The gene calls are TRBV30 and TRBJ2-1, with 9 bases lining up with TRBD2. Trimming cost V 3 bases and J 9 bases; bases outside gene matches: 12. The CDR3 has 15 residues. The germline V gene encodes CDR1 GTSNPN and CDR2 SVGIG (reference sequence). The CDR3 coding sequence is TGTGCCTGGAGGGGCGGGGTAGCGGGAGACGGTGAGCAGTTCTTC. It specifies CAWRGGVAGDGEQFF.

The chain combines TRBV2 with TRBJ1-6; a possible D gene is TRBD1 (6 bases). Germline CDR1 is SNHLY and CDR2 is FYNNEI. The CDR3 consists of 15 residues. V lost 3 bases to trimming and J lost 9 bases, with 15 bases between them. This chain's CDR3 is CASSDMTGGVSPLHF. CDR3 nucleotide sequence: TGTGCCAGCAGTGACATGACAGGCGGCGTTTCACCCCTCCACTTT.

The chain carries TRBV18 and TRBJ2-7; a weak D match, TRBD2 (5 bases). V shed 2 bases and J shed 6 bases, with 14 bases lying between them. The CDR3 is made up of 14 amino acids. Germline V gives CDR1 KGHSH, CDR2 LQKENI. The CDR3 bases are TGTGCCAGCTCACCAACAGCTAGCATCCGCGAGCAGTACTTC. This gives the protein CASSPTASIREQYF.

As concerns this clone: Compared with germline, one end of the junction differs, possibly owing to a read error. The V gene is TRBV5-4, the J gene TRBJ2-5; 8 bases are a match to TRBD1. The CDR3 runs to 16 residues. CDR1 is SGHNT, CDR2 YYREEE, per germline (reference sequence). Written as DNA, the CDR3 is TGTGCCAGCAGCACGGCGGGGACAGGCCTCCAAGAGGCCCAGTACTTC. Amino acid sequence: CASSTAGTGLQEAQYF.

The chain recombines TRBV6-1 with TRBJ1-5; D is possibly TRBD1 (6 bases). Germline CDR1 MNHNS, CDR2 SASEGT. The CDR3 sequence is 16 residues long. Trimming pared 2 bases from V and 2 bases from J, leaving 13 bases between. The CDR3 sequence is CASSERYRVGNQPQHF. The CDR3 region has the DNA TGTGCCAGCAGTGAACGTTACAGGGTCGGCAATCAGCCCCAGCATTTT.

The chain is built from TRBV5-1 and TRBJ2-5; 11 bases are shared with TRBD2. Looked up from germline, CDR1 is SGHRS and CDR2 is YFSETQ. V gave up 3 bases and J gave up 5 bases; unmatched junction bases: 6. The CDR3 runs 15 residues. The DNA for the CDR3 is TGCGCCAGCAGCTCAGGGACTAGCGGCGGGGAGACCCAGTACTTC. Its translation: CASSSGTSGGETQYF.

This clone showed up just once. V and J are TRBV7-8 and TRBJ2-2; 10 bases are shared with TRBD1. Trimming at V came to 5 bases and at J to 6 bases, leaving 9 bases not matched to a gene. This CDR3 contains 16 residues. Germline loops: CDR1 SGHVS, CDR2 FQNEAQ. The CDR3 sequence: CASSPTGTGVPGELFF. The CDR3 DNA is TGTGCCAGCAGCCCTACCGGGACAGGGGTCCCCGGGGAGCTGTTTTTT.

The rearrangement joins TRBV11-1 to TRBJ1-1; D remains ambiguous. The V gene's germline CDR1 is SGHAT and CDR2 FQDESV (reference sequence). The CDR3 has 16 amino acids. Trimming left V 5 bases short and J 4 bases short, with 20 bases between. Here the CDR3 DNA reads TGTGCCAGCAGCGTTAACACGCGGCGGAGTATCACTGAAGCTTTCTTT. Protein product: CASSVNTRRSITEAFF.

The chain couples TRBV7-9 to TRBJ2-3; D perhaps matches TRBD1 (5 bases). The V and J ends lost 5 bases and 3 bases respectively, with 15 bases between them. The CDR3 spans 15 residues. Germline V lookup: CDR1 SEHNR, CDR2 FQNEAQ (reference sequence). This CDR3 is CASSQWQGGTDTQYF. The CDR3 coding sequence is TGTGCCAGCAGCCAATGGCAGGGTGGGACAGATACGCAGTATTTT.

The chain couples TRBV5-1 to TRBJ2-5; TRBD2 agrees at 13 bases. The CDR3 covers 16 residues. Germline V gene sequence: CDR1 SGHRS, CDR2 YFSETQ. V shed 4 bases and J 5 bases; nucleotides not matched to a gene: 8. CDR3 in amino acids: CASSHRTSGSRETQYF. In DNA, the CDR3 is TGCGCCAGCAGCCATCGGACTAGCGGGAGTCGGGAGACCCAGTACTTC.

The chain carries TRBV2 and TRBJ1-5; a weak D match, TRBD1 (5 bases). From germline, CDR1 is SNHLY and CDR2 FYNNEI. V was trimmed by 3 bases and J by 7 bases, leaving 16 bases between them. The CDR3 length is 15 residues. CDR3 loop: CASSESPGGYQPQHF. The DNA of the CDR3 is TGTGCCAGCAGTGAGTCCCCGGGGGGATACCAGCCCCAGCATTTT.

The chain links TRBV6-5 to TRBJ1-2; D unresolved. The CDR3 spans 13 residues. Deletions cut 5 bases from V and 2 bases from J, with 9 bases between. The germline gives CDR1 MNHEY, CDR2 SVGAGI. The CDR3 sequence: CASSRTSNYGYTF. CDR3 in DNA: TGTGCCAGCAGTAGAACTTCAAACTATGGCTACACCTTC.